The T cell receptor beta chain described here comes from a study of blood T cell repertoires in COVID-19. Whole-study context: Some COVID-19 samples were acute and others convalescent; all came from the United States, Italy and Spain. Sources were T cells, B-cell-depleted T cells, or PBMCs; the material itself was cDNA or gDNA.

Seattle enrolled patients during active infection and tracked them longitudinally. The CDR3 extends over 13 amino acids. J gave up 6 bases and V 8 bases, and 5 bases lay outside the gene matches. In germline, CDR1 is MDHEN, CDR2 SYDVKM. Source study methods: Nucleated cell counts were estimated from reference gene primer amplification. Generated by immunoSEQ multiplex PCR, the TCRdb table keeps only in-frame clones and is missing some. V, J and clone size reflect that table, while D and trimming were determined from the DNA. The sample holds about 300,000 clones, around 89% seen once. The sequence was obtained from a woman aged 25 to 45 with COVID-19, enrolled during active disease. The sequenced sample consisted of peripheral blood. V usage is TRBV28 and J usage is TRBJ2-7; 12 nucleotides align to TRBD2. This CDR3 reads CASRTSGVSEQYV. CDR3 sequence (DNA): TGTGCCAGCCGGACTAGCGGGGTCTCCGAGCAGTACGTC.